The subject of this entry is one T cell receptor beta chain. These data belong to a study of blood T cell repertoires in COVID-19. On the study more broadly: PBMCs, B-cell-depleted T cells, or T cells were the source of the cDNA or gDNA that made up the material.

Under the authors' procedure: Estimation of nucleated cell counts was performed using reference gene primer amplification. TCRdb's table, derived via immunoSEQ multiplex PCR, lists solely in-frame clones and lacks some. V and J calls and clone size are given by that table; D and trimming were obtained from the DNA. Among roughly 99,000 clones listed, about 93% were seen once. Germline CDR1 is SGHTA and CDR2 is FQGTGA. J gave up 15 bases and V 5 bases, and 12 bases lay outside the gene matches. The CDR3 runs 14 residues. The V call is TRBV7-3, the J call TRBJ2-4; 11 bases fit TRBD2. The specimen sequenced was peripheral blood. This clonotype originated in a woman in her thirties with acute or convalescent COVID-19. CDR3 coding DNA: TGTGCCAGCAGCCCTACTTTAGCGGGAGGGAGTTTGTACTTC. Translation gives CASSPTLAGGSLYF.